This T cell receptor beta chain was recorded in a study of T cells in Graves' hyperthyroidism and ophthalmopathy. Turning to the study itself: Peripheral blood samples were taken at initial diagnosis, prior to any treatment. The study, taken as a whole, reports: Most clonotypes that expanded in the thyroid above 0.001 also showed up in blood.

There are many counts of this clonotype. Its antigen is as yet unknown. Orbital computed tomography and thyroid ultrasound, together with serum TRAb and thyroxine and clinical symptoms, were used for diagnoses. Trimming shortened V by 0 bases and J by 5 bases, and 14 bases separated the two germline ends. CDR3 length: 15 amino acids. The V gene's germline CDR1 is SGHRS and CDR2 YFSETQ. RNA transcripts provided the source from which TCR beta CDR3 regions were amplified. A first-round RT-PCR of the TCR CDR3 used the HTBI primer set. A single record per CDR3 protein comes from TCRdb applying MiXCR to the multiplex PCR reads. This sample has approximately 330,000 distinct CDR3 sequences, with 18% found just once.

The sample comprised blood. The chain recombines TRBV5-1 with TRBJ1-1, with D possibly TRBD1 on 5 matching bases. The origin of this receptor is a woman between 45 and 65 years old with Graves' hyperthyroidism. The CDR3 protein is CASSLVPGTGTEAFF. In nucleotides, the CDR3 is TGCGCCAGCAGCTTGGTGCCGGGGACGGGAACTGAAGCTTTCTTT.